This TCR beta chain emerged from a study of OX40 agonist ivuxolimab in advanced cancers. Overall study: The patients' treatment was ivuxolimab, an agonistic anti-OX40 (CD134) antibody. Earlier treatment with anti-PD-1, anti-PD-L1 or anti-CTLA-4 was permitted, and 30% to 40% had received some. Study results and limitations: Dosing at 0.1 to 3.0 mg/kg was accompanied by clonal expansion of CD4+ and CD8+ blood T cells by week 6. On average, a greater number of expanded clones characterised CD8+ T cells relative to CD4+.

Germline V gene data show CDR1 as SEHNR and CDR2 as FQNEAQ (reference sequence). V was pared by 3 bases and J by 3 bases, with 3 bases of the junction left unmatched. CDR3 length: 14 residues. Notes on this clone: Its antigen is undetermined.

Repertoires were generated with immunoSEQ multiplex PCR, while TCRdb's copy carries only in-frame clones and drops some. The sample consists of some 65,000 clones, around 87% of them appearing once. This chain connects TRBV7-9 to TRBJ2-7; 9 bases align to TRBD1. The source was CD4+ or CD8+ T cells sorted from blood, collected in a trial of the OX40 agonist ivuxolimab. This sequence was found in an adult with an advanced solid tumor such as melanoma, head and neck, liver or kidney cancer. The CDR3 here is CASSLGQGYYEQYF. Here the CDR3 DNA reads TGTGCCAGCAGCTTGGGACAGGGTTACTACGAGCAGTACTTC.